Listed below are T cell receptor beta chains from one sample, sequenced in a study of CD8+CD57+ T cells in acquired aplastic anemia. TCRdb re-analysed the reads in MiXCR, keeping a single row per CDR3 protein. Of 350,000 to 450,000 distinct CDR3 sequences in the sample, roughly 64% are singletons; the top ten hold approximately 3.9%. The sequencing input was sorted CD4+, CD8+, or CD8+CD57+ T cells (not recorded which) from PBMCs. These receptors were taken from a human donor in good health, serving as a control. The CDR3 runs from the conserved cysteine through the conserved F or W. The D gene is left open where the match is weak. Rows give clone size only sometimes, using once, few, many, or a class for an expanded clone.

size	D	V	J	DNA	CDR3
-	TRBD2	TRBV6-6	TRBJ2-5	TGTGCCATCAGTGAGTCGGGGGGATGGGAGACCCAGTACTTC	CAISESGGWETQYF
-	TRBD1	TRBV5-1	TRBJ1-3	TGCGCCAGTTCAAAGGGACAGGTTGGAAACACCATATATTTT	CASSKGQVGNTIYF
few	-	TRBV15	TRBJ1-2	TGTGCCACCGGCTCAGGGACCTATGGCTACACCTTC	CATGSGTYGYTF
-	-	TRBV7-2	TRBJ1-5	TGTGCCAGCAGCTTAGCCGGGTCCTACAATGAGCAGTTCCGTTTT	CASSLAGSYNEQFRF
once	-	TRBV7-9	TRBJ2-3	TGTGCCAGCAGCCCCGCTCCGGGAGAGGGAACGGGGTCATTT	CASSPAPGEGTGSF
-	-	TRBV10-3	TRBJ2-5	TGTGCCACCAGTGATTACCGGTCGGGAGAGACCCAGTACTTC	CATSDYRSGETQYF
-	-	TRBV9	TRBJ2-3	TGTGCCAGCAGCCATACCGGGACCGGGCTTATCAAGGCGCAGTATTTT	CASSHTGTGLIKAQYF
-	-	TRBV10-3	TRBJ2-1	TGTGCCATCAGTGATAGGGGAGCCGCTTACAATGAGCAGTTCTTC	CAISDRGAAYNEQFF
once	TRBD1	TRBV7-3	TRBJ1-1	TGTGCCAGCAGCTTGGACAGGGTAAACGAAAAACTGGTTGCTTTCTTT	CASSLDRVNEKLVAFF
-	-	TRBV5-1	TRBJ1-5	TGCGCCAGCAGCTTAGCACGCAGTCAGGACCAGCATTTT	CASSLARSQDQHF
-	-	TRBV6-6	TRBJ2-1	TGTGCCAGCAGGGAACGAGTAGGGGTGTGTTACAACGAGCAGTTCTTC	CASRERVGVCYNEQFF
-	-	TRBV5-1	TRBJ2-7	TGCGCCAGCAGCTTGGAGTTGCGGACAGCGAGCTCCTACGAGCAGTACTTC	CASSLELRTASSYEQYF
-	TRBD1	TRBV16	TRBJ1-1	TGTGCCAGCAGCCAAAGGAGGAGCTTACGACAGGGGGATATGAACACTGAAGCTTTCTTT	CASSQRRSLRQGDMNTEAFF
-	-	TRBV4-3	TRBJ2-7	TGCACCACCAGGGGACCGCCGGCCTACGAGCAGTACTTC	CTTRGPPAYEQYF
many	-	TRBV5-8	TRBJ1-5	TGTGCCAGCAGCTCCAACGAAGGGGCATATCAGCCCCAGCATTTT	CASSSNEGAYQPQHF
-	TRBD1	TRBV20-1	TRBJ1-2	TGCAGTGCTAAAGGGACAGACGGAGATAGCTACACCTTC	CSAKGTDGDSYTF
-	-	TRBV20-1	TRBJ1-2	TGCAGTGCTAGCGAATCAGGGGCCAGGTATGGCTGCACCTTC	CSASESGARYGCTF
once	-	TRBV10-2	TRBJ1-1	TGCGCCGGCAGTGACCCCCAGGGCCGCGACCCTGAAGCTTTCTTT	CAGSDPQGRDPEAFF
-	TRBD1	TRBV7-3	TRBJ1-6	TGTGCCAGTAGTGTTCTTGCCGGGACAGGGAACTCACCCCTCCACTTT	CASSVLAGTGNSPLHF
-	-	TRBV19	TRBJ1-3	-	CASRDGSPGYTFGSGNF
-	-	TRBV20-1	TRBJ1-6	TGCAGTGCTGGCCCGAGAAAAAAGCTGTCACCCCTCCACTTT	CSAGPRKKLSPLHF
once	-	TRBV7-2	TRBJ1-1	TGTGCCAGCAGCCCGGCGACAGAAGCTAACTATGGCTCTTTCTTT	CASSPATEANYGSFF
-	-	TRBV6-1	TRBJ1-1	TGTGCCAGCACCAGGACGGGGGATGGTGAAGCTTTCTTT	CASTRTGDGEAFF